This T cell receptor (beta chain) was found in a study of T cells in Graves' hyperthyroidism and ophthalmopathy. Study overall: At initial diagnosis, before any treatment had begun, peripheral blood was obtained.

Graves' hyperthyroidism is called stable when ophthalmopathy does not progress within 18 months. RNA transcripts yielded amplified TCR beta CDR3 regions. The HTBI primer set served for first-round RT-PCR of the TCR CDR3. TCRdb reprocessed the multiplex PCR reads with MiXCR, giving one entry per CDR3 protein. The sample holds approximately 480,000 distinct CDR3 sequences, about 20% seen once. Deletions cut 6 bases from V and 0 bases from J, with 5 bases between. The CDR3 runs to 11 residues. The V gene's germline CDR1 is DFQATT and CDR2 SNEGSKA (reference sequence). The chain employs TRBV20-1 and TRBJ1-1; no clear D. Sample: blood. The source is a man aged 18-30 years with Graves' hyperthyroidism. The CDR3 loop is CSAYMNTEAFF. The CDR3 nucleotides are TGCAGTGCCTACATGAACACTGAAGCTTTCTTT.